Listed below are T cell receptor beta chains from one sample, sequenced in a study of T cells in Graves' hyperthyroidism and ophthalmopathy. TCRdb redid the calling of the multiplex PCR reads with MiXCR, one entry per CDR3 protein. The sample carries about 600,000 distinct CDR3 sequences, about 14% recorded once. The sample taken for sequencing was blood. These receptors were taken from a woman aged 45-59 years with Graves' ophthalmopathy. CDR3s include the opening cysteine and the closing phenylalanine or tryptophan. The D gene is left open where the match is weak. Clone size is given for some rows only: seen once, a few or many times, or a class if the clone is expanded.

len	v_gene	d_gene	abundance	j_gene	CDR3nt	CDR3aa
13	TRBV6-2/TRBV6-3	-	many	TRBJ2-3	TGTGCCAGCAGTAAAGGGACGCCCTCGACGCAGTATTTT	CASSKGTPSTQYF
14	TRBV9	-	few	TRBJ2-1	TGTGCCAGCAGCGGCAGCGGGTTGAGAGGAGGGCAGTTCTTC	CASSGSGLRGGQFF
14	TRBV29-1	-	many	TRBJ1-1	TGCAGCGTTGTCTTTAGGGGACCGAACACTGAAGCTTTCTTT	CSVVFRGPNTEAFF
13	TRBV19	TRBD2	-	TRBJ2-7	TGTGCCAGTATGGGGGAGGGCGGCTACGAGCAGTACTTC	CASMGEGGYEQYF
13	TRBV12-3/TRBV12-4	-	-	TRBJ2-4	TGTGCCAGCAGTTTTGTAGCCAAAAACATTCAGTACTTC	CASSFVAKNIQYF
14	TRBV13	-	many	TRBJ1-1	TGTGCCAGCAGCTTTTCGGCACCTAACACTGAAGCTTTCTTT	CASSFSAPNTEAFF
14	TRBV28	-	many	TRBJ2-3	TGTGCCAGCAGTATCCCAGGGGTGGCAGATACGCAGTATTTT	CASSIPGVADTQYF
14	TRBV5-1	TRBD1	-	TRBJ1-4	TGCGCCAGCAGCTTGGCTGGACAGGTAGAAAAACTGTTTTTT	CASSLAGQVEKLFF
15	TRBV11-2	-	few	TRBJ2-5	TGTGCCAGCAGCTTAGGCAGGGGGGGGGGGGAGACCCAGTACTTC	CASSLGRGGGETQYF
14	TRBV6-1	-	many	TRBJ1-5	TGTGCCAGCGCCTCGGGCGGAGGCGGATCGCCCCAGCATTTT	CASASGGGGSPQHF
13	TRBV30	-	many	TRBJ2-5	TGTGCCTGGAGTGTATGGGGAAAAGAGACCCAGTACTTC	CAWSVWGKETQYF
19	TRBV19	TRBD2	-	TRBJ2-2	TGTGCCAGTAGTATCGGGACTAGCGGGAGCTACGCGAACACCGGGGAGCTGTTTTTT	CASSIGTSGSYANTGELFF
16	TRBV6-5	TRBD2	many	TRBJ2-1	TGTGCCAGCAGTTACCCTCTAGCGGGAGGCTACAATGAGCAGTTCTTC	CASSYPLAGGYNEQFF
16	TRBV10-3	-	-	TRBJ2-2	TGTGCCATCAGTGACCAAACAGGGCGGGACACCGGGGAGCTGTTTTTT	CAISDQTGRDTGELFF
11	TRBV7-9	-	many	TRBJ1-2	TGTGCCAGCAGTATCGGGGTTGGCTACACCTTC	CASSIGVGYTF
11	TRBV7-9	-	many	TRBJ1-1	TGTGCCAGCAGCTTAGTACGAGAAGCTTTCTTT	CASSLVREAFF
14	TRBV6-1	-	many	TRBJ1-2	TGTGCCAGCTCAAGTGGGCCCCTCACGGCCGGCTACACCTTC	CASSSGPLTAGYTF
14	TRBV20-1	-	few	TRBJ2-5	TGCAGTGCTAGAGATCGGGCAGGAGTAGAGACCCAGTACTTC	CSARDRAGVETQYF
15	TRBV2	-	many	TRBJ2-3	TGTGCCAGCAGTGGTCGGGACAAACACACAGATACGCAGTATTTT	CASSGRDKHTDTQYF
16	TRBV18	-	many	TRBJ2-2	TGTGCCAGCTCACCACCGAGCGGAGTGACGACCGGGGAGCTGTTTTTT	CASSPPSGVTTGELFF
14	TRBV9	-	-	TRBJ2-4	TGTGCCAGCAGCGCCCTCGGAACACAGGGTGTTCAGTACTTC	CASSALGTQGVQYF
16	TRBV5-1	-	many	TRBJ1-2	TGCGCCAGCAGCGCCTTCCGGGGGAGAACTAACTATGGCTACACCTTC	CASSAFRGRTNYGYTF
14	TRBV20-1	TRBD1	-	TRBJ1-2	TGCAGTGCGGACGAGGACAGGGGGGACTATGGCTACACCTTC	CSADEDRGDYGYTF
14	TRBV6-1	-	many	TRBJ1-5	TGTGCCAGCAGTACAGGGTCCGATCATCAGCCCCAGCATTTT	CASSTGSDHQPQHF
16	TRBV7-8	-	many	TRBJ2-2	TGTGCCAGCAGCTTAATTCGTCGGAAGAACACCGGGGAGCTGTTTTTT	CASSLIRRKNTGELFF
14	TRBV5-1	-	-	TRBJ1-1	TGCGCCAGCAGCGCTTCAGGGACGGCCACTGAAGCTTTCTTT	CASSASGTATEAFF
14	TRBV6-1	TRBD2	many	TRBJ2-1	TGTGCCAGCAAACTAGCGGGAGGGCCTGATGAGCAGTTCTTC	CASKLAGGPDEQFF
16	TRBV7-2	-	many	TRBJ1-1	TGTGCCAGCAGCTTAGCAGTGGTGCCCTTGAACACTGAAGCTTTCTTT	CASSLAVVPLNTEAFF
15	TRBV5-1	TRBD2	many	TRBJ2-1	TGTGCCAGCAGCTTACTAGCGGGAACCTACAATGAGCAGTTCTTC	CASSLLAGTYNEQFF
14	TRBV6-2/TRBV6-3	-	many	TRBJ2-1	TGTGCCAGCAGCTTGCGGTCGGGAAGGAATGAGCAGTTCTTC	CASSLRSGRNEQFF
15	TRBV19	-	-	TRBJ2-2	TGTGCCAGTAGATCCATACGTGTGAACACCGGGGAGCTGTTTTTT	CASRSIRVNTGELFF
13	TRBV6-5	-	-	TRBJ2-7	TGTGCCAGCAGTTACTCGAAAGGCGGCGAGCAGTACTTC	CASSYSKGGEQYF
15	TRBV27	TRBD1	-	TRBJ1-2	TGTGCCAGCAGTCCTCGACAGGGGTTGGTCTATGGCTACACCTTC	CASSPRQGLVYGYTF
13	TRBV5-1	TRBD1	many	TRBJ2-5	TGCGCCAGCAGCTTCGACAGGGTGGAGACCCAGTACTTC	CASSFDRVETQYF
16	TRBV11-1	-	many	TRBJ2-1	TGTGCCAGCAGGGGCCGGTCAGGTCCAAAGAGGAATGAGCAGTTCTTC	CASRGRSGPKRNEQFF
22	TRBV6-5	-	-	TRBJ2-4	TGTGCCAGCAGTTACGACAGGACCCCTATCATTCAAGATATTCTAGCCAAAAACATTCAGTACTTC	CASSYDRTPIIQDILAKNIQYF
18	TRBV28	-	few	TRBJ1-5	TGTGCCAGCATTGGCGACCGCCTGGACAGTCCCCTCTTTCAGCCCCAGCATTTT	CASIGDRLDSPLFQPQHF
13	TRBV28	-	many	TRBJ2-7	TGTGCCAGCAGTTATATACAGGGCGGCGAGCAGTACTTC	CASSYIQGGEQYF
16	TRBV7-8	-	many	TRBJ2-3	TGTGCCAGCAGCTTAGCACCTTTAGGTTCGATCATAAGGCAGTATTTT	CASSLAPLGSIIRQYF
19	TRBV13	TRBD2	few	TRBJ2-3	TGTGCCAGCAGCTTAGTAATGCTGGGACTACCTATAAGCACAGATACGCAGTATTTT	CASSLVMLGLPISTDTQYF
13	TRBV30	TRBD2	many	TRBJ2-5	TGTGCCTGGACTAGGTGGGGGGGGAAGACCCAGTACTTC	CAWTRWGGKTQYF
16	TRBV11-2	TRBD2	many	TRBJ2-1	TGTGCCAGCAGCCCTGCCCTAGCGGGAGGGCCCAATGAGCAGTTCTTC	CASSPALAGGPNEQFF